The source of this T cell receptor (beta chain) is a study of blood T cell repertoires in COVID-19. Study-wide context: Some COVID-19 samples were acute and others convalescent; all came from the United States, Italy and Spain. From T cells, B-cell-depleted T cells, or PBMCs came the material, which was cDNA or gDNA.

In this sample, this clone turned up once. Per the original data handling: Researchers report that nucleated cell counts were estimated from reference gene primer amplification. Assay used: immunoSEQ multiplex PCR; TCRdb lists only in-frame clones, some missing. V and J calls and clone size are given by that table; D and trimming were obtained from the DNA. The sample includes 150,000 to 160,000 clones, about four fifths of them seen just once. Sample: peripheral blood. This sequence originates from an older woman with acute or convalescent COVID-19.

The CDR3 protein is CATSDFDRGLNEQFF. The CDR3 DNA sequence: TGTGCCACCAGTGATTTCGACAGGGGGCTCAATGAGCAGTTCTTC. The chain couples TRBV24-1 to TRBJ2-1; 10 positions agree with TRBD1. From germline, CDR1 is KGHDR and CDR2 SFDVKD. The CDR3 length is 15 residues. V lost 1 base and J lost 6; bases outside the gene matches: 2.